This T cell receptor beta chain came from a study of T cell repertoires in cytomegalovirus infection (dated by TCRdb to between 2017 and 2020). Background for the entire study: Donor HLA type was relevant to the analysis, because carriage of CMV infection together with the matching HLA type was indicated by public TCR beta signatures. Findings and caveats that apply to the study as a whole: The ex vivo response was dominated by HLA-C-restricted CMV-specific TCR beta clonotypes, and the single most frequent clonotype in two of eight donors was supplied by these HLA-C-restricted clonotypes. Cumulative frequency of public TCR beta family members discriminated carriers of CMV infection plus the relevant HLA type in this cohort and an independent 352-donor cohort.

For this clonotype: The antigen it binds to is not known. Base quality data are lacking; no much larger clone is found one base away.

Data came from an Illumina HiSeq 1500. The public sequencing data were trimmed at Q25 with fastp and processed into clonotypes with MiXCR by TCRdb, which kept only in-frame beta chains. Merged by CDR3 protein, the rows form single entries marked with the most common genes and DNA. In this sample the table shows around 300,000 distinct CDR3 sequences, roughly a quarter of which occur a single time. The ten top clones hold approximately 15% of the sample. Sequences LNHDA (CDR1) and SQIVND (CDR2) are obtained from the germline V gene (reference sequence). Between the V and J ends, shortened by 1 base and 2 bases respectively, the junction contains 3 bases. There are 13 amino acids in the CDR3, from cysteine to phenylalanine inclusive. Only the CDR3 portion is preserved as DNA: 39 bases, with reading frame beginning at the first base.

The clonotype comes from a human donor in good health (CMV status not recorded). Some clones in this sample may be carry-over from other donors' samples. Sequencing was done on a sample of PBMCs. The rearrangement combines TRBV19 with TRBJ2-1, with the D segment identity uncertain. This receptor has the CDR3 CASSIGAYNEQFF. The DNA is TGTGCCAGTAGTATAGGGGCCTACAATGAGCAGTTCTTC.